This T cell receptor (beta chain) derives from a study of regulatory T cells in long-lasting Graves disease. Overall study results and limits: Newly diagnosed patients had higher TCR diversity than persistent Graves' patients did.

This clonotype was seen just once. Its cognate antigen is unknown. Time point given: persistent/refractory GD, antithyroid drugs over 5 years with positive TRAb. RNA extracted from PBMCs served as the sequencing template. This CDR3 contains 13 residues. CDR1 and CDR2 from the germline V gene are DFQATT and SNEGSKA (reference sequence). The junction had 9 bases not matched to a gene; V was cut back by 2 bases and J by 8 bases. Assembly of TCR beta libraries relied on iRepertoire HTBI primers together with Arm-PCR of CDR3 regions. In TCRdb, the multiplex PCR reads were re-called with MiXCR into one record per CDR3 protein. The sample carries more than 350,000 distinct CDR3 sequences, approximately 22% recorded once.

Here the sequenced sample was peripheral blood mononuclear cells (PBMCs), taken when the disease was refractory, from a patient treated with antithyroid drugs. This sequence joins TRBV20-1 and TRBJ2-7; 7 nucleotides line up with TRBD2. The receptor comes from a female donor with Graves disease. CDR3 protein: CSARNAGVNKQYF. The CDR3 DNA reads TGCAGTGCTAGAAACGCGGGAGTCAACAAGCAGTACTTC.